The rows below give T cell receptor beta chains drawn from one sample of a study of PD-1 blockade in classical Hodgkin lymphoma. The table came from immunoSEQ multiplex PCR; TCRdb's copy has only in-frame clones and leaves some out. The sample holds about 97,000 clones; approximately 83% are singletons and the top ten take more than 9%. Material: peripheral blood mononuclear cells (PBMCs), obtained at baseline. The source of these receptors is a human donor with classical Hodgkin lymphoma. CDR3s include the opening cysteine and the closing phenylalanine or tryptophan. The D gene is left open where the match is weak. The size of a clone is reported for some rows only, either as once, few or many, or as a class for expanded clones.

cdr3_aa	cdr3_nt	d_call	j_call	v_call	clone_size
CASSLDSLRETQYF	TGCGCCAGCAGCTTGGATAGTCTTAGGGAGACCCAGTACTTC	.	TRBJ2-5	TRBV5-1	.
CASRDGPADTQYF	TGTGCCAGCAGAGACGGGCCGGCAGATACGCAGTATTTT	.	TRBJ2-3	TRBV6-5	.
CASSPALGGWETQYF	TGTGCCAGCAGCCCGGCTTTGGGGGGTTGGGAGACCCAGTACTTC	.	TRBJ2-5	TRBV7-8	.
CAWRPDRVNTEAFF	TGTGCCTGGAGACCCGACAGGGTGAACACTGAAGCTTTCTTT	TRBD1	TRBJ1-1	TRBV30	.
CASSIKTSGSEQYF	TGTGCCAGTAGTATCAAGACTAGCGGGAGTGAGCAGTACTTC	TRBD2	TRBJ2-7	TRBV19	.
CAISGTGDEAFF	TGTGCCATCAGTGGGACAGGGGATGAAGCTTTCTTT	TRBD1	TRBJ1-1	TRBV10-3	.
CASSFPGTFGYTF	TGTGCCAGCAGTTTTCCAGGGACTTTTGGCTACACCTTC	.	TRBJ1-2	TRBV6-1	.
CASRGPTDYNEQFF	TGTGCCAGCAGGGGGCCAACGGATTACAATGAGCAGTTCTTC	.	TRBJ2-1	TRBV6-5	.
CASSLAVTSPLHF	TGTGCCAGCAGTTTGGCTGTCACATCCCCCCTCCACTTT	.	TRBJ1-6	TRBV28	.
CASSVGSVGYTF	TGTGCCAGCAGCGTAGGGTCCGTTGGCTACACCTTC	.	TRBJ1-2	TRBV9	.
CASSLGGTGRTDTQYF	TGTGCCAGCAGCTTAGGTGGGACAGGGCGGACAGATACGCAGTATTTT	TRBD1	TRBJ2-3	TRBV7-2	.
CAISETRTPTNEQFF	TGTGCCATCAGTGAGACACGGACACCCACCAATGAGCAGTTCTTC	.	TRBJ2-1	TRBV10-3	.
CASSQGWGGNPNEQFF	TGTGCCAGCAGCCAAGGATGGGGCGGGAATCCCAATGAGCAGTTCTTC	.	TRBJ2-1	TRBV14	.
CSVDPTGGETQYF	TGCAGCGTCGACCCCACGGGGGGAGAGACCCAGTACTTC	TRBD2	TRBJ2-5	TRBV29-1	.
CASSTPGQGSTNEQYF	TGTGCCAGTAGTACCCCGGGACAGGGATCCACTAACGAGCAGTACTTC	TRBD1	TRBJ2-7	TRBV19	.
CASSLRRDTSTDTQYF	TGTGCCAGCAGCTTACGGAGGGACACTAGCACAGATACGCAGTATTTT	.	TRBJ2-3	TRBV7-8	many
CASSYMGQLNTEAFF	TGTGCCAGCAGCTACATGGGACAGCTGAACACTGAAGCTTTCTTT	TRBD1	TRBJ1-1	TRBV2	.
CASSLALRLAGVNIQYF	TGTGCCAGCAGCTTAGCGCTCCGACTAGCGGGAGTGAACATTCAGTACTTC	TRBD2	TRBJ2-4	TRBV7-2	.
CASSPSGGFNYGYTF	TGTGCCAGCAGCCCCTCGGGGGGATTTAACTATGGCTACACCTTC	.	TRBJ1-2	TRBV5-8	.
CASRGQAGEETQYF	TGTGCCAGCAGAGGACAGGCGGGAGAAGAGACCCAGTACTTC	.	TRBJ2-5	TRBV28	.
CAYSRGGQGYEQYF	TGTGCCTACTCCAGAGGGGGACAGGGATACGAGCAGTACTTC	TRBD1	TRBJ2-7	TRBV28	.
CASSLAGRGRTYF	TGTGCCAGCAGCTTAGCGGGTCGGGGCCGGACCTACTTC	.	TRBJ2-5	TRBV7-2	.
CASSYPEETQYF	TGTGCCAGCAGTTACCCCGAAGAGACCCAGTACTTC	.	TRBJ2-5	TRBV6-5	.
CASSLGTDTQYF	TGTGCCAGCAGTTTGGGCACAGATACGCAGTATTTT	.	TRBJ2-3	TRBV6-6	.
CASSFTGGGRYGYTF	TGTGCCAGCAGCTTTACCGGCGGAGGTCGCTATGGCTACACCTTC	.	TRBJ1-2	TRBV5-4	.
CASSGRAVYTGELFF	TGTGCCAGCAGCGGCAGGGCGGTCTACACCGGGGAGCTGTTTTTT	.	TRBJ2-2	TRBV2	.
CASTSVYRGPVEQYF	TGTGCCAGCACTTCCGTCTATCGGGGACCTGTGGAGCAGTACTTC	.	TRBJ2-7	TRBV5-6	.
CASSLALDTQYF	TGCGCCAGCAGCTTGGCCCTAGATACGCAGTATTTT	.	TRBJ2-3	TRBV5-1	.
CASSGSSTDTQYF	TGTGCCTCTAGCGGCTCTAGCACAGATACGCAGTATTTT	TRBD2	TRBJ2-3	TRBV19	.
CATGRDRASYEQYF	TGTGCCACCGGCCGGGACAGGGCTTCCTACGAGCAGTACTTC	TRBD1	TRBJ2-7	TRBV15	.
CASSPLGGTPYEQYF	TGTGCCAGCAGTCCGTTAGGTGGGACTCCCTACGAGCAGTACTTC	.	TRBJ2-7	TRBV27	.
CASTRGSGDTQYF	TGTGCCAGTACGAGGGGGAGTGGAGATACGCAGTATTTT	.	TRBJ2-3	TRBV19	.
CASSIGLGVDTQYF	TGTGCCAGTAGTATAGGCCTAGGGGTAGATACGCAGTATTTT	.	TRBJ2-3	TRBV19	once
CASSVASGAYNEQFF	TGTGCCAGCAGCGTAGCGTCAGGGGCGTACAATGAGCAGTTCTTC	.	TRBJ2-1	TRBV9	once
CASTLPSGSPYEQYF	TGTGCCAGCACTCTTCCTAGCGGGAGTCCCTACGAGCAGTACTTC	TRBD2	TRBJ2-7	TRBV28	few
CAWSAQEETEAFF	TGTGCCTGGAGTGCCCAGGAGGAAACTGAAGCTTTCTTT	.	TRBJ1-1	TRBV30	.
CASSPEGGRGRETQYF	TGTGCCAGCAGCCCTGAGGGCGGCAGGGGGCGCGAGACCCAGTACTTC	TRBD1	TRBJ2-5	TRBV11-1	.
CASSPSGFGYNEQFF	TGCGCCAGCAGCCCTTCGGGATTCGGCTACAATGAGCAGTTCTTC	.	TRBJ2-1	TRBV5-1	.
CASSLGTAVDTQYF	TGTGCCAGCAGCTTGGGCACCGCGGTAGATACGCAGTATTTT	.	TRBJ2-3	TRBV7-2	.
CASSLDDGDTQYF	TGCGCCAGCAGCTTGGACGATGGAGATACGCAGTATTTT	.	TRBJ2-3	TRBV5-1	.
CASSVDRGSSEQYF	TGTGCCAGCAGTGTTGACAGGGGAAGTAGCGAGCAGTACTTC	TRBD1	TRBJ2-7	TRBV2	.
CASSQASGRTYNEQFF	TGTGCCAGCAGCCAGGCCAGCGGGAGGACTTACAATGAGCAGTTCTTC	TRBD2	TRBJ2-1	TRBV7-2	.
CASSPLGGDTQYF	TGTGCCAGCAGTCCCCTTGGGGGCGATACGCAGTATTTT	.	TRBJ2-3	TRBV2	.
CASQQGLNYGYTF	TGTGCCAGTCAACAGGGCCTGAACTATGGCTACACCTTC	.	TRBJ1-2	TRBV19	.
CASSQEGWETQYF	TGCGCCAGCAGCCAAGAGGGATGGGAGACCCAGTACTTC	.	TRBJ2-5	TRBV4-3	once
CASSSVTSGRIGTGELFF	TGTGCCAGTAGTTCCGTGACTAGCGGGAGGATCGGCACCGGGGAGCTGTTTTTT	TRBD2	TRBJ2-2	TRBV19	.
CASSARGYVTEAFF	TGTGCCAGTAGTGCCAGGGGGTACGTAACTGAAGCTTTCTTT	TRBD1	TRBJ1-1	TRBV19	.
CASSANSGYGYTF	TGTGCCAGCAGTGCGAACAGCGGCTATGGCTACACCTTC	.	TRBJ1-2	TRBV6-1	.
CASSLAGELYEQYF	TGTGCCAGCAGCTTAGCCGGGGAGCTCTACGAGCAGTACTTC	.	TRBJ2-7	TRBV11-2	.